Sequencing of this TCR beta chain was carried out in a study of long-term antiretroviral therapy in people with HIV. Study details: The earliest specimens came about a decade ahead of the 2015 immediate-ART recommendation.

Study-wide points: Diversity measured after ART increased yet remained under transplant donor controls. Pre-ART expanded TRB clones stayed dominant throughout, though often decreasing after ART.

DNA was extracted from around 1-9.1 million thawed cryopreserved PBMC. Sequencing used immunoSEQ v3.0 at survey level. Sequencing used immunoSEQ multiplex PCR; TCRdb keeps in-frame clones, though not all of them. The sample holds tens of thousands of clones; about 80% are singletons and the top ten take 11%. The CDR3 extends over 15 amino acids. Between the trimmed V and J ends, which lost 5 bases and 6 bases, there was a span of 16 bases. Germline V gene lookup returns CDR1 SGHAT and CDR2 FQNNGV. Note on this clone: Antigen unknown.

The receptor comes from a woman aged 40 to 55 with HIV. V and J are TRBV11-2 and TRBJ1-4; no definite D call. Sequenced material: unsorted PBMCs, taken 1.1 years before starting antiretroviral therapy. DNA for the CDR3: TGTGCCAGCAGCCAAGGATTTTCGACGGATGAAAAACTGTTTTTT. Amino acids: CASSQGFSTDEKLFF.